This record concerns one T cell receptor beta chain sequence. Its antigen is currently unknown. This sample was included in a study of cytomegalovirus exposure and HLA in healthy donors. CDR3 size: 14 residues. Between the trimmed V and J ends, which lost 6 bases and 6 bases, there was a span of 17 bases. From germline, CDR1 is MGHRA and CDR2 YSYEKL. It was with 60 Vbeta and 13 Jbeta primers that the PCR ran. Only in-frame clones appear in the TCRdb table, and some are missing; sequencing was by immunoSEQ multiplex PCR. Counted here are over 150,000 clones, around 81% occurring once; the ten biggest clones make up under 2.5%. General observations from the study: Another analysis was done later, and it associated more than 15,000 TCR beta sequences with HLA alleles at 0.05 false discovery rate. The study recorded over 150 TCR beta chains that were cytomegalovirus-associated.

Specimen: PBMCs. This TCR was recovered from a woman aged 25 to 39 in good health and CMV-seronegative. The V and J genes are TRBV4-1 and TRBJ1-1; D gene unclear. CDR3 protein: CASRGLTIAPEAFF. The CDR3 DNA is TGCGCCAGCAGGGGCCTTACGATAGCGCCTGAAGCTTTCTTT.